This passage covers 20 T cell receptor beta chains from one sample sequenced in a study of CD8+ T cells in alopecia areata. Sequencing used cDNA as its template, made by extracting RNA and reverse transcribing it. Sequencing was performed with immunoSEQ multiplex PCR; in TCRdb, only in-frame clones are kept and a portion is missing. This sample has around 7,500 clones, with roughly 67% found just once. As part of sample collection, lesional scalp punch biopsies and peripheral blood were taken from alopecia areata patients. Source: skin, taken at week 0. The receptors here all came from a human donor with alopecia areata.

The chain recombines TRBV5-4 with TRBJ2-3, with unresolved D. Between the trimmed V and J ends, which lost 4 bases and 1 base, there was a span of 13 bases. The CDR3 has 15 amino acids. Germline V gene sequence: CDR1 SGHNT, CDR2 YYREEE (reference sequence). The CDR3 protein is CASSMGPTRTDTQYF. The DNA for the CDR3 is TGTGCCAGCAGCATGGGTCCGACGCGCACAGATACGCAGTATTTT.

V is TRBV7-3 and J is TRBJ1-1; 11 bases line up with TRBD1. This CDR3 region has 13 residues. Trimming at V came to 3 bases and at J to 6 bases, leaving 0 bases not matched to a gene. CDR1 SGHTA and CDR2 FQGTGA come from the germline V gene. The CDR3 nucleotides are TGTGCCAGCAGCTTGGGACAGGGGGCTGAAGCTTTCTTT. This encodes CASSLGQGAEAFF. Drawing the rest from reference TRBV7-3 and TRBJ1-1, the complete variable domain is GAGVSQTPSNKVTEKGKYVELRCDPISGHTALYWYRQSLGQGPEFLIYFQGTGAADDSGLPNDRFFAVRPEGSVSTLKIQRTERGDSAVYLCASSLGQGAEAFFGQGTRLTVV.

V gene TRBV4-3 combines with J gene TRBJ1-5; possibly TRBD1 for D (5 bases). Trimming removed 3 bases from V and 5 bases from J, with 14 bases in between. CDR1 and CDR2 from the germline V gene are LGHNA and YSLEER. CDR3 size: 15 residues. CDR3: CASSQAWGIYQPQHF. CDR3 nucleotide sequence: TGCGCCAGCAGCCAGGCGTGGGGGATTTATCAGCCCCAGCATTTT.

This clone showed up just a few times. The J gene is TRBJ2-7, the V gene TRBV23-1; a possible D gene is TRBD1 (6 bases). Being an ORF, TRBV23-1 has a function that is uncertain. The V gene lost 6 bases and the J gene lost 2 bases, with 23 bases spanning the gap. CDR3 size: 17 residues. The CDR3 DNA reads as TGCGCCAGCAGCCTGCCATGTACAGGGAAAAGGGCCTACGAGCAGTACTTC. Its protein product is CASSLPCTGKRAYEQYF.

This clone has more than one count but fewer than ten. This sequence joins TRBV7-2 and TRBJ2-7; D unclear. The V end was cut by 5 bases, the J end by 2 bases, with 10 bases between. Germline V gene data show CDR1 as SGHTA and CDR2 as FQGNSA. This CDR3 spans 13 amino acids. The CDR3 coding sequence is TGTGCCAGCAGCGTATTTGGGACCTACGAGCAGTACTTC. Translation gives CASSVFGTYEQYF.

The CDR3 reads CASSQVDSGGQEYF. The CDR3 bases are TGCGCCAGCAGCCAAGTGGATAGCGGGGGTCAGGAGTATTTT. The chain has TRBV4-3 and TRBJ2-3, with 9 nucleotides matching TRBD2. V gave up 1 base and J gave up 13 bases; unmatched junction bases: 9. CDR3 length: 14 amino acids. Per germline, CDR1 LGHNA and CDR2 YSLEER.

The chain employs TRBV28 and TRBJ1-2, with D tentatively TRBD1 (5 bases). Trimming cost V 3 bases and J 9 bases, with 17 bases left between them. The CDR3 has 14 residues. CDR1 is MDHEN, CDR2 SYDVKM, per germline. CDR3 in amino acids: CASSLKAGTGRYTF. The CDR3 nucleotides are TGTGCCAGCAGTTTGAAAGCAGGCACAGGTCGCTACACCTTC.

The chain is built from TRBV6-1 and TRBJ1-6; 7 nucleotides line up with TRBD1. Germline values: CDR1 MNHNS, CDR2 SASEGT. V trimming: 7 bases; J trimming: 5 bases; junction bases outside the gene matches: 5. The CDR3 runs 14 residues. CDR3 residues: CASTVGGNNSPLHF. The CDR3 bases are TGTGCCAGCACGGTAGGGGGCAATAATTCACCCCTCCACTTT.

CDR3 amino acids: CASRYDTTRPYEQYF. The CDR3 DNA is TGCGCCAGCAGATATGACACAACGCGTCCCTACGAGCAGTACTTC. V usage is TRBV5-1 and J usage is TRBJ2-7; unclear D gene. V dropped 5 bases and J dropped 2 bases, with 17 bases sitting between them. The length of the CDR3 is 15 residues. Germline V gives CDR1 SGHRS, CDR2 YFSETQ.

This clone was detected once. The rearrangement joins TRBV7-8 to TRBJ1-6; unclear D gene. Germline V gives CDR1 SGHVS, CDR2 FQNEAQ. Trimming removed 1 base from V and 7 bases from J, with 8 bases in between. This CDR3 region has 14 residues. The CDR3 loop reads CASSLGSTNSPLHF. The CDR3, as DNA: TGTGCCAGCAGCTTAGGTAGCACAAATTCACCCCTCCACTTT.

This clone was found a few times. The chain employs TRBV30 and TRBJ1-2; D gene unclear. V shed 4 bases and J shed 7 bases, with 10 bases lying between them. CDR1 and CDR2 (germline): GTSNPN, SVGIG (reference sequence). There are 11 residues in the CDR3. The CDR3 loop is CAWKYSAGYTF. The CDR3 DNA sequence: TGTGCCTGGAAGTATAGTGCTGGCTACACCTTC.

The V call is TRBV4-1, the J call TRBJ1-2; 10 bases are a match to TRBD1. The germline CDR1 and CDR2 sequences are MGHRA and YSYEKL. CDR3 length: 17 residues. With 4 bases clipped from V and 6 bases from J, the junction kept 14 bases outside the gene matches. The CDR3 protein is CASSRRQGARSDDGYTF. DNA for the CDR3: TGCGCCAGCAGCCGCCGACAGGGGGCAAGGTCCGACGATGGCTACACCTTC.

The table lists this clone with a few counts. The chain couples TRBV6-5 to TRBJ2-5; TRBD1 aligns across 7 bases. V lost 2 bases to trimming and J lost 5 bases; unmatched junction nucleotides: 8. This CDR3 spans 15 amino acids. CDR1 is MNHEY, CDR2 SVGAGI, per germline. The CDR3 bases are TGTGCCAGCAGTTACGGGGACAGAATTTGGGAGACCCAGTACTTC. Translating gives CASSYGDRIWETQYF.

This clone has more than one count but fewer than ten. The V gene is TRBV5-6, the J gene TRBJ2-7; D gene ambiguous. V lost 0 bases and J lost 6, with 13 bases in between. The CDR3 sequence is 14 residues long. Per germline, CDR1 SGHDT and CDR2 YYEEEE. DNA for the CDR3: TGTGCCAGCAGCTTGGACGCTGCGACCGTCGAGCAGTACTTC. Translated, it gives CASSLDAATVEQYF.

The J gene is TRBJ2-2, the V gene TRBV5-1, with TRBD2 identical over 8 bases. The length of the CDR3 is 15 residues. The J segment lost 7 bases and the V segment lost 2 bases, leaving 7 bases of the junction unmatched. Looked up from germline, CDR1 is SGHRS and CDR2 is YFSETQ. The CDR3 DNA follows: TGCGCCAGCAGCTTCGGTAGCGGGGTTGGCGGGGAGCTGTTTTTT. Protein sequence: CASSFGSGVGGELFF.

The chain is built from TRBV7-2 and TRBJ1-3; no clear D. This CDR3 comprises 14 residues. Germline CDR1 SGHTA, CDR2 FQGNSA. The V end was cut by 2 bases, the J end by 7 bases, with 12 bases between. This CDR3 is CASSLSGSENTIYF. The CDR3 DNA follows: TGTGCCAGCAGCTTAAGTGGGTCTGAGAACACCATATATTTT.

This clone was counted between two and nine times. The chain recombines TRBV5-6 with TRBJ2-3, with no clear D. Trimming stripped 0 bases from V and 7 bases from J, with 6 bases between. This CDR3 region has 12 residues. The V gene's germline CDR1 is SGHDT and CDR2 YYEEEE. This CDR3 is CASSLAPYTQYF. The CDR3 DNA is TGTGCCAGCAGCTTGGCCCCATATACGCAGTATTTT.

The genes are TRBV7-9 and TRBJ2-3, with unresolved D. Germline V gene sequence: CDR1 SEHNR, CDR2 FQNEAQ (reference sequence). Trimming took 5 bases from V and 2 from J, leaving 11 bases between them. The CDR3 extends over 14 amino acids. DNA of the CDR3: TGTGCCAGCAGCCTCCGAGGTATCACAGATACGCAGTATTTT. This encodes CASSLRGITDTQYF.

V is TRBV7-2 and J is TRBJ2-2; TRBD2 matches at 13 bases. The length of the CDR3 is 16 residues. CDR1 is SGHTA, CDR2 FQGNSA, per germline. J was trimmed by 7 bases and V by 3 bases; bases with no gene match: 5. CDR3 residues: CASSFGLAGVGGELFF. The CDR3 DNA is TGTGCCAGCAGCTTCGGACTAGCGGGAGTCGGCGGGGAGCTGTTTTTT.

A note on this clone: At one of its ends the junction is not consistent with the germline gene, which may arise from a read error. The chain combines TRBV5-8 with TRBJ1-1; D gene ambiguous. Per the germline V gene, CDR1 is SGHTS and CDR2 is YDEGEE. CDR3 length: 14 residues. The DNA for the CDR3 is TGCGCCAGCAGCCAAGTGAGTGCGAGAACTGAAGCTTTCTTT. Protein product: CASSQVSARTEAFF. The full variable domain, in which reference TRBV5-8 and TRBJ1-1 provide the parts outside the CDR3, is EAGVTQSPTHLIKTRGQQATLRCSPISGHTSVYWYQQALGLGLQFLLWYDEGEERNRGNFPPRFSGRQFPNYSSELNVNALELEDSALYLCASSQVSARTEAFFGQGTRLTVV.